This TCR beta chain was profiled in a study of blood T cell repertoires in COVID-19. Overall study context: Italy, Spain and the United States were the sources of the convalescent and acute COVID-19 samples.

Profiling relied on immunoSEQ multiplex PCR, and the TCRdb table lists in-frame clones only, not all of them. The repertoire includes some 180,000 clones, about four fifths of them detected once, and more than 10% sits in the top ten. One Seattle source followed patients from active infection through their disease course. This sequence was found in a woman aged 80 or over with COVID-19, enrolled during active disease. Sequenced: peripheral blood.

For the CDR3, the DNA is TGTGCCAGCAGCCCGTTTGCGGGGGGGACAGATACGCAGTATTTT. Protein sequence: CASSPFAGGTDTQYF. The V call is TRBV4-2, the J call TRBJ2-3; 9 bases match TRBD2. Germline CDR1 and CDR2: LGHNA and YNFKEQ. Trimming removed 4 bases from V and 3 bases from J; junction bases left unmatched: 5. The CDR3 sequence is 15 residues long.